What follows are 16 T cell receptor beta chains derived from one specimen sequenced in a study of T cell responses to AZD1222 COVID-19 vaccine. Repertoires were generated with immunoSEQ multiplex PCR, while TCRdb's copy carries only in-frame clones and drops some. Of 150,000 or so clones listed, approximately 87% were seen once; the top ten hold under 7%. Sequenced material: peripheral blood, taken on day 0 of MenACWY control vaccination. Receptors originate from an adult in good health.

The V gene is TRBV4-1, the J gene TRBJ2-1, with TRBD2 identical over 9 bases. Germline V CDR1 and CDR2: MGHRA, YSYEKL. The V gene end was trimmed by 1 base and the J gene end by 9 bases; junction bases not matched to a gene: 7. The CDR3 is 15 amino acids. The CDR3 region has the DNA TGCGCCAGCAGCCAAGTACGAGCGGGAGGCAGTGAGCAGTTCTTC. Protein sequence: CASSQVRAGGSEQFF.

The CDR3 protein is CASNIRGSNQPQHF. The DNA of the CDR3 is TGTGCCAGTAACATTAGAGGTTCCAATCAGCCCCAGCATTTT. The J gene is TRBJ1-5, the V gene TRBV19; D ambiguous. The V gene's germline CDR1 is LNHDA and CDR2 SQIVND (reference sequence). The CDR3 is 14 residues long. V lost 7 bases and J lost 3, with 13 bases in between.

V and J are TRBV6-5 and TRBJ1-1; D is unresolved. Germline values: CDR1 MNHEY, CDR2 SVGAGI. Trimming pared 6 bases from V and 3 bases from J, leaving 5 bases between. The CDR3 is 11 residues long. The CDR3 region is CASRGDTEAFF. CDR3 nucleotides: TGTGCCAGCAGGGGAGACACTGAAGCTTTCTTT.

The rearrangement joins TRBV5-1 to TRBJ2-5; weak D call: TRBD2 (5 bases). V was shortened by 0 bases and J by 4 bases, with 13 bases between the two germline ends. The length of the CDR3 is 15 residues. Looked up from germline, CDR1 is SGHRS and CDR2 is YFSETQ. Here the CDR3 DNA reads TGCGCCAGCAGCTTGGAACCGAGCGGAGGAGAGACCCAGTACTTC. Residues: CASSLEPSGGETQYF.

The rearrangement uses TRBV7-9 and TRBJ1-2; tentatively, D is TRBD1 (5 bases). Germline-derived CDR1 and CDR2 are SEHNR and FQNEAQ (reference sequence). The CDR3 runs 16 residues. Trimming shortened V by 1 base and J by 7 bases, and 19 bases separated the two germline ends. CDR3 residues: CASSLGGSSTSGGYTF. The CDR3 DNA follows: TGTGCCAGCAGCTTAGGGGGGTCGTCCACCTCAGGTGGCTACACCTTC.

The gene calls are TRBV14 and TRBJ1-4, with a weak D call TRBD1 (6 bases). V was cut by 4 bases and J by 1 base, with 7 bases left in between. Looked up from germline, CDR1 is SGHDN and CDR2 is FVKESK. This CDR3 contains 14 residues. This chain's CDR3 is CASSRGGTNEKLFF. The DNA for the CDR3 is TGTGCCAGCAGCCGAGGGGGAACTAATGAAAAACTGTTTTTT.

This clone was seen only once. Here the CDR3 reads CARSPRLREVGDTQYF. CDR3 DNA sequence: TGTGCCAGAAGCCCCAGACTGCGGGAGGTTGGAGATACGCAGTATTTT. V is TRBV5-3 and J is TRBJ2-3; 8 bases match TRBD2. TRBV5-3 is treated as an ORF (open reading frame) with a function not yet certain. J was trimmed by 5 bases and V by 4 bases; bases with no gene match: 12. This CDR3 has 16 amino acids.

V usage is TRBV2 and J usage is TRBJ2-7; no firm D call. Germline V lookup: CDR1 SNHLY, CDR2 FYNNEI. The CDR3 length is 14 residues. Trimming took 4 bases from V and 2 from J, leaving 12 bases between them. CDR3 DNA sequence: TGTGCCAGCAGTGCCACCGGGCCCACCTACGAGCAGTACTTC. Its protein product is CASSATGPTYEQYF.

V and J are TRBV29-1 and TRBJ1-2; D possibly corresponds to TRBD1 (5 bases). Trimming took off 4 bases at V and 6 bases at J, with 15 bases between the two ends. Germline CDR1 and CDR2: SQVTM and ANQGSEA. The CDR3 totals 13 residues. CDR3 amino acids: CSVVPGSGDGYTF. As DNA, the CDR3 is TGCAGCGTTGTTCCAGGGTCGGGGGATGGCTACACCTTC.

The rearrangement links TRBV7-3 to TRBJ2-7; 12 bases fit TRBD1. V shed 6 bases, J shed 9 bases, and the junction held 15 bases outside the gene matches. This CDR3 contains 16 residues. Germline V CDR1 and CDR2: SGHTA, FQGTGA. The CDR3 bases are TGTGCCAGCAGTCTGACCGGGACAGGGGGCGTAGGTCGGCAGTACTTC. It encodes CASSLTGTGGVGRQYF.

This chain links TRBV10-1 with TRBJ2-7, with 7 positions matching TRBD2. Germline V gene sequence: CDR1 WNHNN, CDR2 SYGVQD (reference sequence). This CDR3 has 11 residues. The junction had 7 bases not matched to a gene; V was cut back by 8 bases and J by 9 bases. CDR3 sequence reads: CASSAGERQYV. As DNA, the CDR3 is TGCGCCAGCTCGGCGGGGGAGAGGCAGTACGTC.

The rearrangement joins TRBV7-2 to TRBJ2-1; maybe TRBD1 (5 bases). Germline V gene lookup returns CDR1 SGHTA and CDR2 FQGNSA. V was cut by 2 bases and J by 0 bases, with 11 bases left in between. The CDR3 is made up of 16 amino acids. The CDR3 DNA is TGTGCCAGCAGCTTATGGGGCCAGAGCTCCTACAATGAGCAGTTCTTC. Protein sequence: CASSLWGQSSYNEQFF.

The chain recombines TRBV4-1 with TRBJ2-3; 10 bases line up with TRBD2. The junction had 8 bases not matched to a gene; V was cut back by 5 bases and J by 3 bases. The CDR3 covers 16 residues. Germline lookup yields CDR1 MGHRA and CDR2 YSYEKL. The CDR3 DNA is TGCGCCAGCAGCTACCCCCTAGCGGGGGTGACAGATACGCAGTATTTT. Its protein is CASSYPLAGVTDTQYF.

The V call is TRBV15, the J call TRBJ1-5; D gene uncertain. The CDR3 runs 17 residues. The germline CDR1 and CDR2 sequences are LNHNV and YYDKDF (reference sequence). The ends were cut back, 0 bases at V and 9 bases at J, with 21 bases in the middle. The CDR3 DNA reads as TGTGCCACCAGCAGAGATGTAAGAGTAACTGAGCAGCGGCCCCAGCATTTT. Translation: CATSRDVRVTEQRPQHF.

This clone was counted only a few times. The chain has TRBV21-1 and TRBJ2-3; the D call in the table, TRBD1, was not verified against the DNA. TRBV21-1 is an annotated pseudogene. The CDR3 consists of 16 residues. CDR3 loop: CASSKGTGRSTDTQYF. DNA for the CDR3: TGTGCCAGCAGCAAAGGGACAGGGAGGTCCACAGATACGCAGTATTTT.

The rearrangement joins TRBV6-5 to TRBJ1-1; D perhaps matches TRBD1 (6 bases). V was pared by 6 bases and J by 6 bases, with 11 bases between. The CDR3 runs to 12 residues. Germline values: CDR1 MNHEY, CDR2 SVGAGI. CDR3 coding DNA: TGTGCCAGCAGATTTGGGGGCCCTGAAGCTTTCTTT. Its protein is CASRFGGPEAFF.